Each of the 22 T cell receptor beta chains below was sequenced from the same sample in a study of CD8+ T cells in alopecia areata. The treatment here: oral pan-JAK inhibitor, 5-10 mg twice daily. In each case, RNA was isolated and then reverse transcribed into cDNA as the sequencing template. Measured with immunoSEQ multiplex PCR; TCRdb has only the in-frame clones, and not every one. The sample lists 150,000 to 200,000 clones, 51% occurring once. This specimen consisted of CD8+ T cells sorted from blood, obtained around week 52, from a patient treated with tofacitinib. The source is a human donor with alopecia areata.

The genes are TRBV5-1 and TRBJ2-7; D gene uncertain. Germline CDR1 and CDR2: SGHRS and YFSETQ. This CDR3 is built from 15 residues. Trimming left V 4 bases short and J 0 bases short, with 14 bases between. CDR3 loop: CASSPRHANSYEQYF. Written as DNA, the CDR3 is TGCGCCAGCAGCCCCCGACACGCAAACTCCTACGAGCAGTACTTC. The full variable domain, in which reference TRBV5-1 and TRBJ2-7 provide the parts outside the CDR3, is KAGVTQTPRYLIKTRGQQVTLSCSPISGHRSVSWYQQTPGQGLQFLFEYFSETQRNKGNFPGRFSGRQFSNSRSEMNVSTLELGDSALYLCASSPRHANSYEQYFGPGTRLTVT.

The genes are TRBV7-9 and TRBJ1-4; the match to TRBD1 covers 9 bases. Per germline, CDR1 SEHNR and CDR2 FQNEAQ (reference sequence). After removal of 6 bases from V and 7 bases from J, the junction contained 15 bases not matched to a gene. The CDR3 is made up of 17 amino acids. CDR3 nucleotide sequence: TGTGCCAGCAGTACCGCGGGACAGGGTACTGCGGGTGAAAAACTGTTTTTT. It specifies CASSTAGQGTAGEKLFF.

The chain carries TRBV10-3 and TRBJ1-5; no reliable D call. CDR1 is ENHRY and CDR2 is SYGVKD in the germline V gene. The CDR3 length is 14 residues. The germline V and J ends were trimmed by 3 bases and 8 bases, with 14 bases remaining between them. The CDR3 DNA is TGTGCCATCAGTGATCCGTCAGGAGGCAAGCCCCAGCATTTT. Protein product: CAISDPSGGKPQHF.

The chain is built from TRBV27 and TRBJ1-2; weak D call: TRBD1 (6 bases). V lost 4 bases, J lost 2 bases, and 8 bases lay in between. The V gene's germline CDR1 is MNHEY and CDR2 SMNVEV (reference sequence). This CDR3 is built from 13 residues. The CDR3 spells CASSWGPNYGYTF. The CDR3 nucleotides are TGTGCCAGCAGTTGGGGGCCCAACTATGGCTACACCTTC.

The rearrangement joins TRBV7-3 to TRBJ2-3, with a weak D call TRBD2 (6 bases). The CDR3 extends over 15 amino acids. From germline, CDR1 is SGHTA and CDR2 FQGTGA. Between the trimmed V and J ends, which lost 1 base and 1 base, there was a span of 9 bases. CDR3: CASSLMVAGTDTQYF. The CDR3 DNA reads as TGTGCCAGCAGCTTAATGGTAGCGGGCACAGATACGCAGTATTTT.

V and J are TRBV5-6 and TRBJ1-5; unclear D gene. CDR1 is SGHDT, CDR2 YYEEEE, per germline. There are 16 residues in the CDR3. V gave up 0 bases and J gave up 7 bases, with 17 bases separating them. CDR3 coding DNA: TGTGCCAGCAGCTTGGCCCACGGCCCTGCTGGCCAGCCCCAGCATTTT. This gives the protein CASSLAHGPAGQPQHF.

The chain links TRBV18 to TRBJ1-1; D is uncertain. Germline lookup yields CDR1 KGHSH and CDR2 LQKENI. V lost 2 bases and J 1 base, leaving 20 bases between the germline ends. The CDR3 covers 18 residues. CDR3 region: CASSPSLEGTGTNTEAFF. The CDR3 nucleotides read TGTGCCAGCTCACCAAGTCTTGAGGGTACCGGTACGAACACTGAAGCTTTCTTT.

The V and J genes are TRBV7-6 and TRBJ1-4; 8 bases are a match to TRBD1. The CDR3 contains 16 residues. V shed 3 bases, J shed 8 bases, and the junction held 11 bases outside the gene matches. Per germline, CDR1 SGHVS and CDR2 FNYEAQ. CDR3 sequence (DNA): TGTGCCAGCAGCTTTAACCCAACCGGGACAGGAGAAAAACTGTTTTTT. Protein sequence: CASSFNPTGTGEKLFF.

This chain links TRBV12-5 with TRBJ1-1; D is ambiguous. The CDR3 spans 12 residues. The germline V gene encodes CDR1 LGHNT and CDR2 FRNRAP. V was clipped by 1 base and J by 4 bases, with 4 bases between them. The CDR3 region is CASGLGGTEAFF. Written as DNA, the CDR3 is TGTGCTAGTGGTTTGGGGGGCACTGAAGCTTTCTTT.

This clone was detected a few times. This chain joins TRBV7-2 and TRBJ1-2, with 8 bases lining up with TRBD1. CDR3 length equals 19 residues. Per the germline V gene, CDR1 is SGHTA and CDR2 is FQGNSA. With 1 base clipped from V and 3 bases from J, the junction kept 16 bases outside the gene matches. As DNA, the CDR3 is TGTGCCAGCAGCTTAGGAAGTGTCGGACAGGGAATGGCGGACTATGGCTACACCTTC. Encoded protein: CASSLGSVGQGMADYGYTF.

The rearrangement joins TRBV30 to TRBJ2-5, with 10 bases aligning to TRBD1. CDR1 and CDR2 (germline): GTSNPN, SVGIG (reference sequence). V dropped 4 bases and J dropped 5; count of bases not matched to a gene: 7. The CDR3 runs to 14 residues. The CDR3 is CAWTRTGGTETQYF. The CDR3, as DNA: TGTGCCTGGACGCGGACAGGGGGGACTGAGACCCAGTACTTC.

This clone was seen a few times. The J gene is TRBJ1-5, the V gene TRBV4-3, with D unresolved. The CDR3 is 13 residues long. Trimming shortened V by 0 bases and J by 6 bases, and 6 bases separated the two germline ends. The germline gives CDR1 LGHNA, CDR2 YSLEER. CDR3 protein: CASSQDPSQPQHF. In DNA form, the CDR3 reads TGCGCCAGCAGCCAAGATCCCAGTCAGCCCCAGCATTTT.

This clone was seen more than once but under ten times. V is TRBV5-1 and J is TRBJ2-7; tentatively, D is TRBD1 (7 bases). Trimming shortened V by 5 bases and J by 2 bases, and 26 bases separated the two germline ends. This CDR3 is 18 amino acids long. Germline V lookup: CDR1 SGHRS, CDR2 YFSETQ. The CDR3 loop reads CASRAVFRGTAIPYEQYF. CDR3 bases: TGCGCCAGCAGGGCAGTTTTTCGCGGGACAGCAATACCCTACGAGCAGTACTTC.

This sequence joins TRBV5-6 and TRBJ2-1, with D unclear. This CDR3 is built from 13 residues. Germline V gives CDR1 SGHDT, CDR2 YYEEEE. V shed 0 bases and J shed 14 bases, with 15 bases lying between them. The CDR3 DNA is TGTGCCAGCAGCTTGGGGCAGGCACCGGCGGAGTTCTTC. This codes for CASSLGQAPAEFF.

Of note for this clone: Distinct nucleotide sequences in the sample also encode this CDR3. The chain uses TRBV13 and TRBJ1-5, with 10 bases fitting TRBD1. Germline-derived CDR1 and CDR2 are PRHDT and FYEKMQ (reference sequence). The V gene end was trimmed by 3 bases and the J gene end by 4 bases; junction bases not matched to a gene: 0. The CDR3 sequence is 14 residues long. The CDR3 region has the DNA TGTGCCAGCAGCTTGGGACAGGGGAATCAGCCCCAGCATTTT. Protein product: CASSLGQGNQPQHF.

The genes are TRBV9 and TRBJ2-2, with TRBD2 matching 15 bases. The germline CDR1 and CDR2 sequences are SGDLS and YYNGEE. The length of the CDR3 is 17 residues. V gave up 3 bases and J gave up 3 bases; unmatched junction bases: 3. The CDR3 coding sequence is TGTGCCAGCAGCGCCGGACTAGCGGGGGGGTACACCGGGGAGCTGTTTTTT. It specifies CASSAGLAGGYTGELFF. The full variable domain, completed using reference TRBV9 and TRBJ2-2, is DSGVTQTPKHLITATGQRVTLRCSPRSGDLSVYWYQQSLDQGLQFLIQYYNGEERAKGNILERFSAQQFPDLHSELNLSSLELGDSALYFCASSAGLAGGYTGELFFGEGSRLTVL.

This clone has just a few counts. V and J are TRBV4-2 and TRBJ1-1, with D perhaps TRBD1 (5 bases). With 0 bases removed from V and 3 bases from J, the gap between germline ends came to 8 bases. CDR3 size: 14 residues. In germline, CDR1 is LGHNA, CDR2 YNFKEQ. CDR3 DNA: TGTGCCAGCAGCCAAGATGGGGGGGACACTGAAGCTTTCTTT. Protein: CASSQDGGDTEAFF.

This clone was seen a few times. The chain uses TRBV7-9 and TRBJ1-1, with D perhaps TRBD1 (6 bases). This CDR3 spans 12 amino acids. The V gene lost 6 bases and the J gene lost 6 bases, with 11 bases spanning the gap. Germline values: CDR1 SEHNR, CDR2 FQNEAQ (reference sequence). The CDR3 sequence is CASSWGQAEAFF. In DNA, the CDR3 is TGTGCCAGCAGTTGGGGACAAGCTGAAGCTTTCTTT.

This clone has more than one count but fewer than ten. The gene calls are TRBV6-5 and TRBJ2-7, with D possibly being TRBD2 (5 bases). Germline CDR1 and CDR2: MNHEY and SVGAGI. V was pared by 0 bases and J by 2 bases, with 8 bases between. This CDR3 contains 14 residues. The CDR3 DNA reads TGTGCCAGCAGTTACTCCGGGATGGCCTACGAGCAGTACTTC. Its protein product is CASSYSGMAYEQYF.

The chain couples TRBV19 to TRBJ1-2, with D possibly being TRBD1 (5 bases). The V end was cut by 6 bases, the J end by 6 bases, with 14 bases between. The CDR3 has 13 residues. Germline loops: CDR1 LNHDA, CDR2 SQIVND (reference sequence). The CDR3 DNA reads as TGTGCCAGTAGGGATCAGGGAATAGATGGCTACACCTTC. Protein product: CASRDQGIDGYTF.

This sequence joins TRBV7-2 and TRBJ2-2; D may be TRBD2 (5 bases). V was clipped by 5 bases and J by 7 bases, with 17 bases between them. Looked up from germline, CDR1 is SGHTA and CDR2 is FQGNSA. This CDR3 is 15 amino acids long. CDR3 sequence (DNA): TGTGCCAGCAGCCAAGAGTTAGCGAATAGCGGGGAGCTGTTTTTT. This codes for CASSQELANSGELFF.

CDR3 DNA sequence: TGTGCCTGGTGTTCAGGGGTAGGTCAGCCCCAGCATTTT. This codes for CAWCSGVGQPQHF. This chain joins TRBV30 and TRBJ1-5; D may be TRBD1 (6 bases). This CDR3 comprises 13 residues. Trimming took 5 bases from V and 6 from J, leaving 14 bases between them. Per germline, CDR1 GTSNPN and CDR2 SVGIG (reference sequence).